Many counts were recorded for the clone carrying this T cell receptor (beta chain). Its antigen is currently unknown. This sample is drawn from a study of radiotherapy plus CTLA-4 blockade in lung cancer. Whole-study context: Overall, approximately 17% of patients showed an objective response, while 25% to 40% attained disease control.

Study observations and caveats: Among blood TCR repertoires after radiotherapy plus ipilimumab, tumor-derived clones expanded. According to reports, early shifts in blood T cell clones, alongside interferon-beta, forecast response most accurately.

V gave up 6 bases and J gave up 3 bases, with 21 bases separating them. The CDR3 totals 17 residues. Germline CDR1 reads LNHDA; CDR2 reads SQIVND (reference sequence). The table came from immunoSEQ multiplex PCR; TCRdb's copy has only in-frame clones and leaves some out. This table holds 40,000 to 45,000 clones, 70% to 80% found once. The chain couples TRBV19 to TRBJ1-5; D is possibly TRBD1 (5 bases). This TCR was recovered from a human donor with non-small cell lung cancer who had stable disease on radiotherapy plus ipilimumab. The sample was peripheral blood, taken from a patient treated with radiotherapy plus ipilimumab. The DNA for the CDR3 is TGTGCCAGTAGCCGAAAAATTCAGGGCGGGATCAATCAGCCCCAGCATTTT. Its translation is CASSRKIQGGINQPQHF.